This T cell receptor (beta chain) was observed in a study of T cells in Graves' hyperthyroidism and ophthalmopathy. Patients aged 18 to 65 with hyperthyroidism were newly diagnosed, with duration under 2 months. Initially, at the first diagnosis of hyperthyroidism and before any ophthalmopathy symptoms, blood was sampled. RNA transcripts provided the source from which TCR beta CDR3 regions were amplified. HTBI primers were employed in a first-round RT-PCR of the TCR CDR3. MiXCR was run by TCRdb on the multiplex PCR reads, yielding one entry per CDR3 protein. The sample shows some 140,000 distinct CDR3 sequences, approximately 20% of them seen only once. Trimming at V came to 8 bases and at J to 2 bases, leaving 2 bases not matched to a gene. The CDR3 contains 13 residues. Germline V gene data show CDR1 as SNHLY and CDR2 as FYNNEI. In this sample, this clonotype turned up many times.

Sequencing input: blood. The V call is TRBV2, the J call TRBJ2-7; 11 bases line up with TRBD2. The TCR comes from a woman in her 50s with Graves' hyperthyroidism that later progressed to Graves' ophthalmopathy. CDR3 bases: TGTGCCAGCTTGGGACTAGCGGCCTACGAGCAGTACTTC. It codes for CASLGLAAYEQYF.